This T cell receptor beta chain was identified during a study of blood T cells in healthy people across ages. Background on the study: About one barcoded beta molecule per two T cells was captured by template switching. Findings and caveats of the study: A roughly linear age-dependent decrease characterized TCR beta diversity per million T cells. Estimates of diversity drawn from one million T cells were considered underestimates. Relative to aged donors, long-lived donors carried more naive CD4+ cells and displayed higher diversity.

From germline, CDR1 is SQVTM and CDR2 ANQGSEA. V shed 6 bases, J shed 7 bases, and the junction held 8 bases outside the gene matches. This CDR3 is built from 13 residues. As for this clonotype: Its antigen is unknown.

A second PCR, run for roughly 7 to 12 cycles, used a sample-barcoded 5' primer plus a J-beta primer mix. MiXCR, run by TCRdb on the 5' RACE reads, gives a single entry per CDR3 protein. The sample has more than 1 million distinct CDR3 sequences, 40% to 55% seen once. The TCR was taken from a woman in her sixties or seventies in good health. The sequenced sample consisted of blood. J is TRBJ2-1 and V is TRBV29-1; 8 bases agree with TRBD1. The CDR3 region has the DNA TGCAGCGTGGCAGGGGGCATTGGGAATGAGCAGTTCTTC. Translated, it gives CSVAGGIGNEQFF.